This entry concerns a single T cell receptor beta chain. These data originate in a study of blood T cell repertoires in COVID-19. Study details: COVID-19 samples from acute and convalescent phases originated in the United States, Italy and Spain.

As originally analysed: Counts of nucleated cells, estimated from reference gene primer amplification, were obtained. Profiling relied on immunoSEQ multiplex PCR, and the TCRdb table lists in-frame clones only, not all of them. The D gene and trimming were derived from the DNA, and the V and J assignments and clone size from that table. The sample gives roughly 200,000 clones, about 88% of which show up once; 2% to 2.5% is in the top ten. CDR3 length: 11 residues. V was pared by 1 base and J by 7 bases, with 8 bases between. CDR1 and CDR2 (germline): GTSNPN, SVGIG (reference sequence). Participants spanned ages about 18 to 100 years and resided in around 25 US areas.

Sequences were obtained from PBMCs or T cells enriched from blood (not recorded which). This sequence originates from a woman between 40 and 50 years old with acute COVID-19. This sequence joins TRBV30 and TRBJ2-7; D is possibly TRBD1 (5 bases). As DNA, the CDR3 is TGTGCCTGGAGTGCAGGGTGGGAGCAGTACTTC. This sequence encodes CAWSAGWEQYF. Using reference TRBV30 and TRBJ2-7 for the parts outside the CDR3, the full variable domain is SQTIHQWPATLVQPVGSPLSLECTVEGTSNPNLYWYRQAAGRGLQLLFYSVGIGQISSEVPQNLSASRPQDRQFILSSKKLLLSDSGFYLCAWSAGWEQYFGPGTRLTVT.